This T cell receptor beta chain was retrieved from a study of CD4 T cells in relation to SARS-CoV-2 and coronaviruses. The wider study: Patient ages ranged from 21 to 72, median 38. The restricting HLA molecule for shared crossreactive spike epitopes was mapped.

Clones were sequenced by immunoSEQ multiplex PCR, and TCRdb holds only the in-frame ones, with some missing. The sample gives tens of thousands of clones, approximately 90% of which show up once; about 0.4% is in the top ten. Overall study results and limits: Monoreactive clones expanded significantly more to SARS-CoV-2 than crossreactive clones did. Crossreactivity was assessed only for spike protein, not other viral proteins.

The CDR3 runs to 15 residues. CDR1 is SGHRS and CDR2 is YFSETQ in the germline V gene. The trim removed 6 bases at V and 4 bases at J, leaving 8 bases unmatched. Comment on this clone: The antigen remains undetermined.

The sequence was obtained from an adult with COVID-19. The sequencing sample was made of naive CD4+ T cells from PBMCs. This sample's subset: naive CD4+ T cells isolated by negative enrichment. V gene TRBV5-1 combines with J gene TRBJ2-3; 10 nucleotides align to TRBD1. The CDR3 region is CASTIGQGVADTQYF. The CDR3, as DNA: TGCGCCAGCACCATAGGACAGGGGGTCGCAGATACGCAGTATTTT.